The rows below give T cell receptor beta chains drawn from one sample of a study of CD8 T cells in ankylosing spondylitis. TCRdb independently ran MiXCR on the 5' RACE reads; one entry per CDR3 protein. This table has 700,000 to 1,000,000 distinct CDR3 sequences, roughly 10% appearing once. Sequenced input: blood, either unsorted or a sorted T cell fraction (not recorded which). The receptors originated from a male donor with ankylosing spondylitis. Each CDR3 is given with its conserved first and last residue. Each record gives: V gene, CDR3 protein.

TRBV6-2/TRBV6-3,CASSYPLGQGGPTQYF
TRBV28,CASSSVAGRSYNEQFF
TRBV20-1,CSAIPDPLYGYTF
TRBV20-1,CSAGTGAPSYEQYF
TRBV20-1,CCARDKRTASPYEQYF
TRBV3-1,CASSQRGGNNEQFF
TRBV27,CASSRLAGGSSYEQYF
TRBV20-1,CSAPGPVAYGYTF
TRBV7-2,CASSDRQGSDIQYF
TRBV6-1,CASRKTVQGGNEQFF
TRBV20-1,CSARDLLAGQETQYF
TRBV15,CATSRDWQSGPVGYTF
TRBV18,CATFDGEDSPLHF
TRBV4-1,CASSFRDYNEQFF
TRBV6-1,CASRTRDRGNEQFF
TRBV20-1,CSAMDRAYGYTF
TRBV6-5,CASSSGSGRTYNEQFF
TRBV11-2,CASTGTGRTEAFF
TRBV11-1,CASSLASGTAPYEQYF
TRBV5-1,CASSTSGHSYEQYF
TRBV11-2,CASSSLASDLRTQYF
TRBV5-1,CASSSGVRGSTNEKLFF